These 21 T cell receptor beta chains share one sample of origin, sequenced in a study of human T cells and chemical hapten exposure. Time point: patch test 2, 6 weeks after DPC sensitization. The treatment denotes: therapeutic diphenylcyclopropenone sensitization with weekly scalp DPC. A single record per CDR3 protein comes from TCRdb applying MiXCR to the RACE reads. The sample contains about 110,000 distinct CDR3 sequences, 9.2% of which appear only once. The sequences come from whole blood, collected in connection with sensitization to the hapten diphenylcyclopropenone (DPC). The receptor set was obtained from a woman between 35 and 50 years old with alopecia areata. Some clones in this sample may be carry-over from other donors' samples.

This clonotype was observed a handful of times. The chain uses TRBV7-7 and TRBJ1-6; 8 nucleotides agree with TRBD1. The V segment lost 1 base and the J segment 9 bases; nucleotides outside the gene matches: 5. Germline V gene lookup returns CDR1 SSHAT and CDR2 FNYEAQ (reference sequence). This CDR3 spans 15 amino acids. The CDR3 region is CASSLVTGGGSPLHF. The CDR3 coding sequence is TGTGCCAGCAGCTTAGTTACAGGGGGGGGTTCACCCCTCCACTTT. The variable domain in full, with the rest retrieved from reference TRBV7-7 and TRBJ1-6, is GAGVSQSPRYKVTKRGQDVTLRCDPISSHATLYWYQQALGQGPEFLTYFNYEAQPDKSGLPSDRFSAERPEGSISTLTIQRTEQRDSAMYRCASSLVTGGGSPLHFGNGTRLTVT.

This clonotype was seen a handful of times. The CDR3 loop reads CASSKAGTGYSYEQYF. The CDR3 DNA is TGTGCCAGCAGCAAAGCCGGGACAGGGTACTCCTACGAGCAGTACTTC. This chain uses TRBV7-8 with TRBJ2-7, with TRBD1 identical over 9 bases. Trimming took 5 bases from V and 0 from J; bases not matched to a gene: 8. Germline CDR1 and CDR2: SGHVS and FQNEAQ. The CDR3 length is 16 residues. The variable domain in full, completed from reference TRBV7-8 and TRBJ2-7, reads GAGVSQSPRYKVAKRGQDVALRCDPISGHVSLFWYQQALGQGPEFLTYFQNEAQLDKSGLPSDRFFAERPEGSVSTLKIQRTQQEDSAVYLCASSKAGTGYSYEQYFGPGTRLTVT.

There are a few counts of this clonotype. This sequence joins TRBV7-2 and TRBJ2-7; 9 nucleotides match TRBD1. This CDR3 spans 13 amino acids. Germline V gene lookup returns CDR1 SGHTA and CDR2 FQGNSA. With V trimmed by 5 bases and J by 7 bases, 6 bases remained unmatched. Here the CDR3 reads CASSTQGAREQYF. The DNA of the CDR3 is TGTGCCAGCAGCACACAGGGGGCAAGAGAGCAGTACTTC.

This clonotype turned up a few times. J is TRBJ1-2 and V is TRBV6-2 or TRBV6-3; 9 nucleotides align to TRBD1. Germline V lookup: CDR1 MNHEY, CDR2 SVGEGT. After removal of 4 bases from V and 7 bases from J, the junction contained 7 bases not matched to a gene. CDR3 length equals 14 residues. The CDR3 bases are TGTGCCAGCAGTTCGTCCGGGACAGGGTTTGGCTACACCTTC. It yields the protein CASSSSGTGFGYTF.

This clonotype was detected ten times or more. The chain has TRBV20-1 and TRBJ2-3; tentatively, D is TRBD1 or TRBD2 (5 bases each). V lost 4 bases and J lost 2, with 13 bases in between. Germline V gene data show CDR1 as DFQATT and CDR2 as SNEGSKA (reference sequence). CDR3 length: 14 amino acids. The CDR3 loop reads CSANKGTVTDTQYF. As DNA, the CDR3 is TGCAGTGCTAATAAGGGGACCGTCACAGATACGCAGTATTTT.

This clonotype was observed at least ten times. CDR3 in amino acids: CASSPPGVYNEQFF. CDR3 in DNA: TGTGCCAGCTCACCGCCAGGGGTTTACAATGAGCAGTTCTTC. V is TRBV18 and J is TRBJ2-1, with D tentatively TRBD1 (6 bases). The germline CDR1 and CDR2 sequences are KGHSH and LQKENI. The CDR3 has 14 residues. Trimming took off 3 bases at V and 4 bases at J, with 10 bases between the two ends.

J is TRBJ2-7 and V is TRBV11-2; D perhaps matches TRBD1 (6 bases). This CDR3 comprises 15 residues. The germline gives CDR1 SGHAT, CDR2 FQNNGV. Trimming removed 0 bases at V and 2 bases at J, with 11 bases between. CDR3 bases: TGTGCCAGCAGCTTAGAGCCGGGACAAACCTACGAGCAGTACTTC. It encodes CASSLEPGQTYEQYF.

The chain combines TRBV28 with TRBJ1-1; perhaps TRBD1 as D (6 bases). The germline gives CDR1 MDHEN, CDR2 SYDVKM. The CDR3 sequence is 15 residues long. V was trimmed by 4 bases and J by 5 bases, leaving 17 bases between them. The CDR3 loop reads CASSSAGQPRTEAFF. The DNA for the CDR3 is TGTGCCAGCAGTTCAGCGGGACAACCTAGGACTGAAGCTTTCTTT.

This clonotype was recorded many times. This sequence joins TRBV7-2 and TRBJ2-3; 8 bases line up with TRBD2. The length of the CDR3 is 15 residues. From germline, CDR1 is SGHTA and CDR2 FQGNSA. V shed 5 bases and J 5 bases; nucleotides not matched to a gene: 9. The CDR3 loop is CASSQGTSRLDTQYF. The CDR3 coding sequence is TGTGCCAGCAGCCAAGGGACTAGTAGACTAGATACGCAGTATTTT.

Many counts were recorded for this clonotype. The chain uses TRBV18 and TRBJ2-7, with 8 bases that match TRBD2. Germline assignment: CDR1 KGHSH and CDR2 LQKENI. This CDR3 is 16 amino acids long. Unmatched junction bases numbered 13, after V lost 2 bases and J lost 7 bases. The CDR3, as DNA: TGTGCCAGCTCACCAGGGAGCGGGGGCCCCACCGGGGAGCAGTACTTC. This gives the protein CASSPGSGGPTGEQYF.

In this sample, this clonotype turned up many times. This chain connects TRBV5-1 to TRBJ1-1, with 10 bases matching TRBD1. J lost 6 bases, V lost 6 bases, and 5 bases had no gene match. Germline values: CDR1 SGHRS, CDR2 YFSETQ. The CDR3 is 13 residues long. This CDR3 is CASKGQGLAEAFF. The CDR3 bases are TGCGCCAGCAAGGGACAGGGGTTAGCTGAAGCTTTCTTT. The full variable domain, completed using reference TRBV5-1 and TRBJ1-1, is KAGVTQTPRYLIKTRGQQVTLSCSPISGHRSVSWYQQTPGQGLQFLFEYFSETQRNKGNFPGRFSGRQFSNSRSEMNVSTLELGDSALYLCASKGQGLAEAFFGQGTRLTVV.

This clonotype was observed once. This may come from a read error, since a much larger clone is one base off. This rearrangement joins TRBV20-1 to TRBJ1-3; D call uncertain. CDR1 is DFQATT, CDR2 SNEGSKA, per germline (reference sequence). This CDR3 has 12 amino acids. V lost 6 bases, J lost 3 bases, and 9 bases lay in between. CDR3 amino acids: CSAPTDGNTIYF. For the CDR3, the DNA is TGCAGTGCCCCGACTGATGGAAACACCATATATTTT.

This clonotype was observed a handful of times. The rearrangement joins TRBV28 to TRBJ1-3, with TRBD1 matching 11 bases. Germline V gives CDR1 MDHEN, CDR2 SYDVKM. CDR3 length: 16 residues. The ends lost 5 bases at V and 4 bases at J; junction bases unmatched: 7. CDR3 DNA: TGTGCCAGCAGTCCCTCGGACAGGGGGCCCGGAAACACCATATATTTT. This translates into CASSPSDRGPGNTIYF. Variable domain in full (rest from reference TRBV28 and TRBJ1-3): DVKVTQSSRYLVKRTGEKVFLECVQDMDHENMFWYRQDPGLGLRLIYFSYDVKMKEKGDIPEGYSVSREKKERFSLILESASTNQTSMYLCASSPSDRGPGNTIYFGEGSWLTVV.

This clonotype was seen a few times. The rearrangement uses TRBV7-6 and TRBJ2-5, with TRBD2 matching 7 bases. The V and J ends lost 1 base and 4 bases, in that order; junction bases with no gene match: 6. This CDR3 is 15 amino acids long. CDR1 is SGHVS and CDR2 is FNYEAQ in the germline V gene. The CDR3 coding sequence is TGTGCCAGCAGCTTAGGTGGCGGGGGAGCAGAGACCCAGTACTTC. This encodes CASSLGGGGAETQYF.

This clonotype was detected a few times. The genes are TRBV7-8 and TRBJ2-2, with 7 bases aligning to TRBD2. V dropped 5 bases and J dropped 4; count of bases not matched to a gene: 13. This CDR3 has 17 amino acids. The germline V gene has CDR1 SGHVS and CDR2 FQNEAQ. CDR3: CASSLIGVAGLTGELFF. CDR3 bases: TGTGCCAGCAGCCTGATAGGAGTAGCGGGCCTCACCGGGGAGCTGTTTTTT.

The chain employs TRBV14 and TRBJ2-3; 14 nucleotides line up with TRBD2. The trim removed 4 bases at V and 8 bases at J, leaving 5 bases unmatched. Germline V gene sequence: CDR1 SGHDN, CDR2 FVKESK. The length of the CDR3 is 15 residues. CDR3 bases: TGTGCCAGCAGCCGAGGACTAGCGGGGGGTGTTACGCAGTATTTT. It encodes CASSRGLAGGVTQYF.

In its sample, this clonotype was seen a few times. The rearrangement uses TRBV7-3 and TRBJ2-2; no clear D. The CDR3 has 16 residues. Per germline, CDR1 SGHTA and CDR2 FQGTGA. Trimming removed 1 base from V and 5 bases from J, with 14 bases in between. The CDR3 here is CASSLSGSRKTGELFF. CDR3 nucleotides: TGTGCCAGCAGCTTAAGCGGATCCCGAAAAACCGGGGAGCTGTTTTTT.

In DNA form, the CDR3 reads TGTGCCACCAGTGAGAGGGGGCGGACAGATACGCAGTATTTT. This sequence encodes CATSERGRTDTQYF. The V and J genes are TRBV24-1 and TRBJ2-3; 7 nucleotides agree with TRBD1. V lost 4 bases to trimming and J lost 3 bases; unmatched junction nucleotides: 3. Germline CDR1 KGHDR, CDR2 SFDVKD. This CDR3 spans 14 amino acids.

This rearrangement joins TRBV5-4 to TRBJ1-2, with 8 bases aligning to TRBD1. The V gene end was trimmed by 3 bases and the J gene end by 6 bases; junction bases not matched to a gene: 7. CDR1 is SGHNT and CDR2 is YYREEE in the germline V gene (reference sequence). This CDR3 comprises 14 residues. CDR3 sequence: CASSSWTGIDGYTF. CDR3 nucleotide sequence: TGTGCCAGCAGCTCCTGGACAGGGATAGATGGCTACACCTTC.

Only a few counts were recorded for this clonotype. V gene TRBV28 combines with J gene TRBJ2-1, with 9 bases that match TRBD1. The V and J ends lost 6 bases and 1 base, in that order; junction bases with no gene match: 7. The CDR3 totals 16 residues. Germline CDR1 and CDR2: MDHEN and SYDVKM. This CDR3 reads CASSSAGTGSYNEQFF. In nucleotides, the CDR3 is TGTGCCAGCAGCAGCGCCGGGACAGGGTCCTACAATGAGCAGTTCTTC. The whole variable domain, remainder taken from reference TRBV28 and TRBJ2-1, is DVKVTQSSRYLVKRTGEKVFLECVQDMDHENMFWYRQDPGLGLRLIYFSYDVKMKEKGDIPEGYSVSREKKERFSLILESASTNQTSMYLCASSSAGTGSYNEQFFGPGTRLTVL.

This clonotype was seen repeatedly, ten times or more. The chain employs TRBV10-3 and TRBJ2-7, with D tentatively TRBD1 (6 bases). V gave up 6 bases and J gave up 0 bases, with 12 bases separating them. Looked up from germline, CDR1 is ENHRY and CDR2 is SYGVKD. The CDR3 runs 14 residues. As DNA, the CDR3 is TGTGCCATCAGGGGACACGTTAGCTCCTACGAGCAGTACTTC. Protein sequence: CAIRGHVSSYEQYF.